The 8 T cell receptor beta chains presented below share a single source sample, sequenced in a study of T cell changes during pregnancy in multiple sclerosis. Assay used: immunoSEQ multiplex PCR; TCRdb lists only in-frame clones, some missing. The sample lists 30,000 to 45,000 clones; about 91% were seen once. Here the sequenced sample was CD4+ T cells from peripheral blood mononuclear cells, taken after pregnancy. Receptors were obtained from a female donor with multiple sclerosis, enrolled in a pregnancy study.

V gene TRBV5-1 combines with J gene TRBJ1-2; 8 bases are a match to TRBD1. Germline V gives CDR1 SGHRS, CDR2 YFSETQ. The CDR3 covers 15 residues. V lost 4 bases to trimming and J lost 5 bases; unmatched junction nucleotides: 10. The CDR3 protein is CASSPSSDREYGYTF. The CDR3 bases are TGCGCCAGCAGCCCCTCCTCGGACAGGGAGTATGGCTACACCTTC.

V and J are TRBV5-8 and TRBJ1-2; 7 bases fit TRBD1. The CDR3 runs to 14 residues. Trimming at V came to 4 bases and at J to 5 bases, leaving 8 bases not matched to a gene. CDR1 and CDR2 from the germline V gene are SGHTS and YDEGEE. CDR3: CASSLTGLSYGYTF. The CDR3 coding sequence is TGTGCCAGCAGCCTGACAGGGTTAAGTTATGGCTACACCTTC. Filled out from reference TRBV5-8 and TRBJ1-2, the complete variable domain reads EAGVTQSPTHLIKTRGQQATLRCSPISGHTSVYWYQQALGLGLQFLLWYDEGEERNRGNFPPRFSGRQFPNYSSELNVNALELEDSALYLCASSLTGLSYGYTFGSGTRLTVV.

For the CDR3, the DNA is TGTGCCAGCAGCTTACCCCTAGCGGGAGCCTACGAGCAGTACTTC. This translates into CASSLPLAGAYEQYF. The chain couples TRBV7-9 to TRBJ2-7, with 10 bases matching TRBD2. J was trimmed by 2 bases and V by 2 bases; bases with no gene match: 3. The CDR3 sequence is 15 residues long. Germline-derived CDR1 and CDR2 are SEHNR and FQNEAQ (reference sequence).

J is TRBJ1-4 and V is TRBV7-2; tentative D call: TRBD1 (5 bases). The germline CDR1 and CDR2 sequences are SGHTA and FQGNSA. The germline V and J ends were trimmed by 2 bases and 3 bases, with 10 bases remaining between them. The CDR3 spans 15 residues. The DNA of the CDR3 is TGTGCCAGCAGCTTATCTAGGGGTCCTAATGAAAAACTGTTTTTT. Encoded protein: CASSLSRGPNEKLFF.

In this sample, this clone turned up once. V and J are TRBV5-4 and TRBJ1-3; 8 nucleotides match TRBD1. V lost 4 bases and J lost 0; bases outside the gene matches: 9. Germline V gene sequence: CDR1 SGHNT, CDR2 YYREEE (reference sequence). This CDR3 is built from 17 residues. CDR3 loop: CASSQGQGLISGNTIYF. In DNA, the CDR3 is TGTGCCAGCAGCCAAGGACAGGGCCTAATCTCTGGAAACACCATATATTTT.

The V call is TRBV27, the J call TRBJ2-3, with D possibly being TRBD1 (5 bases). The length of the CDR3 is 16 residues. With 2 bases removed from V and 0 bases from J, the gap between germline ends came to 12 bases. CDR1 is MNHEY, CDR2 SMNVEV, per germline (reference sequence). CDR3 protein: CASSLMWGSSTDTQYF. The CDR3 coding sequence is TGTGCCAGCAGTTTAATGTGGGGCTCTAGCACAGATACGCAGTATTTT.

The sample holds one count of this clone. The chain carries TRBV7-9 and TRBJ2-1; 7 nucleotides agree with TRBD2. The CDR3 is 15 residues long. J gave up 6 bases and V 6 bases, and 11 bases lay outside the gene matches. From germline, CDR1 is SEHNR and CDR2 FQNEAQ (reference sequence). The CDR3 DNA is TGTGCCAGCAGATCCGGGACTAAGACTATCAATGAGCAGTTCTTC. It yields the protein CASRSGTKTINEQFF.

V usage is TRBV5-5 and J usage is TRBJ1-2; TRBD1 agrees at 7 bases. Trimming cost V 6 bases and J 4 bases; bases outside gene matches: 12. The CDR3 consists of 15 residues. Germline CDR1 SGHKS, CDR2 YYEKEE (reference sequence). DNA of the CDR3: TGTGCCAGCACCGTAACAGGGGTTATGGCCTATGGCTACACCTTC. Protein product: CASTVTGVMAYGYTF.